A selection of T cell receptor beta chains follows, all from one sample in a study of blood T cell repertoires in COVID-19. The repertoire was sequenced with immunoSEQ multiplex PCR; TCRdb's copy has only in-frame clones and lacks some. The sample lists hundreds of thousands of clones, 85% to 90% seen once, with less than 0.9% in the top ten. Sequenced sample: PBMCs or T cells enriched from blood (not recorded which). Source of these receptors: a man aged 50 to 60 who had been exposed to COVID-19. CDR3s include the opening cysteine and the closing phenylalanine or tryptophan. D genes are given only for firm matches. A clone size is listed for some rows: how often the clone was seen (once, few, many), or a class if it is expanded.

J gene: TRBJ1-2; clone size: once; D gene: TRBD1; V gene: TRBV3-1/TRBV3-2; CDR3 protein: CASSHYTGVWYGYTF; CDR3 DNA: TGTGCCAGCAGCCATTATACAGGGGTGTGGTATGGCTACACCTTC
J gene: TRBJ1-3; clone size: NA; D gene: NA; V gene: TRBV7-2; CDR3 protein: CASSPYSGNTIYF; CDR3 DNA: TGTGCCAGCAGCCCTTACTCTGGAAACACCATATATTTT
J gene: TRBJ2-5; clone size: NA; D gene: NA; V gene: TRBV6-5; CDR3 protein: CASSRDNQETQYF; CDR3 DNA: TGTGCCAGCAGCCGGGACAACCAAGAGACCCAGTACTTC
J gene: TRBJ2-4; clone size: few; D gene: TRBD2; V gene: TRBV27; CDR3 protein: CASSYSGVAKNIQYF; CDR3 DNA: TGTGCCAGCAGCTATAGCGGGGTAGCCAAAAACATTCAGTACTTC
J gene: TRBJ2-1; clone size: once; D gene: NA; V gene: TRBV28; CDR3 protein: CASSPRGSGTHNEQFF; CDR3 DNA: TGTGCCAGCAGTCCGCGGGGTAGTGGGACCCACAATGAGCAGTTCTTC
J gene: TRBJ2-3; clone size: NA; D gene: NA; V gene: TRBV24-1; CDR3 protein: CATSDFSRSSTDTQYF; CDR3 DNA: TGTGCCACCAGTGATTTCTCCAGGTCTAGCACAGATACGCAGTATTTT
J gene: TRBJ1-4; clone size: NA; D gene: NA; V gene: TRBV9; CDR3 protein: CASSVGQGYEKLFF; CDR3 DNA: TGTGCCAGCAGCGTAGGTCAGGGTTATGAAAAACTGTTTTTT
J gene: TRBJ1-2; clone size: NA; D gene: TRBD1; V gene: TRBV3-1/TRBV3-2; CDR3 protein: CASSQDLAGGGYTF; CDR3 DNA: TGTGCCAGCAGCCAAGATCTGGCAGGGGGGGGCTACACCTTC
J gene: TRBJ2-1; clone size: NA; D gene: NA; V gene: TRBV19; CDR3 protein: CASSIVVPGLTYYYNEQFF; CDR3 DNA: TGTGCCAGTAGTATAGTAGTGCCAGGGTTGACCTACTACTACAATGAGCAGTTCTTC
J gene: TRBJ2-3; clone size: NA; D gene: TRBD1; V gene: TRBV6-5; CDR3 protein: CASSYRQGADTQYF; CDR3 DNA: TGTGCCAGCAGTTACAGGCAGGGGGCAGATACGCAGTATTTT
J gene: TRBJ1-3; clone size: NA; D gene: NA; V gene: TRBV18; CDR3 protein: CASSPYNPGDSGNTIYF; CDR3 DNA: TGTGCCAGCTCACCTTACAACCCAGGGGACTCTGGAAACACCATATATTTT
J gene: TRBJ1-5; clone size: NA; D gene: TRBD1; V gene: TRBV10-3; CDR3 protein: CAISDGGRGPNQPQHF; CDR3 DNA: TGTGCCATCAGTGATGGGGGCAGGGGGCCCAATCAGCCCCAGCATTTT
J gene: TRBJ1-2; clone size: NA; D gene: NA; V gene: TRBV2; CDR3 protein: CASSEGRANYGYTF; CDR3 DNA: TGTGCCAGCAGTGAAGGTCGAGCTAACTATGGCTACACCTTC
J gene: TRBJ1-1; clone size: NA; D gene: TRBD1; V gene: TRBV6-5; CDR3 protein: CASRKDRGYTEAFF; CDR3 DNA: TGTGCCAGCAGGAAAGACAGGGGGTATACTGAAGCTTTCTTT
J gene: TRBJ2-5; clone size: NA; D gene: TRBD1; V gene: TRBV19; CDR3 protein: CASSSARDRGQETQYF; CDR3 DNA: TGTGCCAGTAGTAGTGCCCGGGACAGGGGTCAAGAGACCCAGTACTTC
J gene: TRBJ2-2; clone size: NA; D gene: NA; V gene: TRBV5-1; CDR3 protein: CASSSIRELFF; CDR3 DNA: TGCGCCAGCAGCTCTATCAGGGAGCTGTTTTTT
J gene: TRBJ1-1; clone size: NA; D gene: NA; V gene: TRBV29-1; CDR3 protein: CSVEDRGGTEAFF; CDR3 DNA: TGCAGCGTTGAAGATCGGGGGGGCACTGAAGCTTTCTTT
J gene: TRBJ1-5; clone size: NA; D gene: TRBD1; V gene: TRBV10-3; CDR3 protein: CAISEYQGANQPQHF; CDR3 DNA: TGTGCCATCAGTGAGTACCAGGGGGCCAATCAGCCCCAGCATTTT
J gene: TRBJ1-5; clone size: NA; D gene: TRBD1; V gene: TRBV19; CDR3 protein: CASSSGQGIYQPQHF; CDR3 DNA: TGTGCCAGTAGCAGCGGACAGGGAATTTATCAGCCCCAGCATTTT
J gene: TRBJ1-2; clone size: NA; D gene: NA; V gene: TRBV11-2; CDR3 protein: CASSLEGAGYTF; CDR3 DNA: TGTGCCAGCAGCTTAGAAGGGGCTGGCTACACCTTC
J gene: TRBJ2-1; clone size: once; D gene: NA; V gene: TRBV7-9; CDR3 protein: CASSLLLGGANNEQFF; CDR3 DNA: TGTGCCAGCAGCTTATTATTAGGAGGGGCCAACAATGAGCAGTTCTTC
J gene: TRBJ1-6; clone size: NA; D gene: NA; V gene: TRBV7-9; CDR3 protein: CASSLARGYNSPLHF; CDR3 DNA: TGTGCCAGCAGCTTAGCCAGGGGCTATAATTCACCCCTCCACTTT
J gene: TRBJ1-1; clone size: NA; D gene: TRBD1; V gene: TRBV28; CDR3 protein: CASSFGTGAVSEAFF; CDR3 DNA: TGTGCCAGCAGTTTCGGGACAGGGGCCGTTTCTGAAGCTTTCTTT
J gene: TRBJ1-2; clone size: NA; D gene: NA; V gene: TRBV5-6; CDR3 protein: CASSLVGGRAYGYTF; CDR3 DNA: TGTGCCAGCAGCTTGGTTGGAGGGCGCGCGTATGGCTACACCTTC
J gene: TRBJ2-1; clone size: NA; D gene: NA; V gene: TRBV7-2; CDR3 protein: CASSTRGGNEQFF; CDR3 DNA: TGTGCCAGCAGCACTCGAGGGGGCAATGAGCAGTTCTTC
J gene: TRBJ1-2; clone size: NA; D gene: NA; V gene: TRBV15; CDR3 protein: CATSSGRNYGYTF; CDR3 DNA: TGTGCCACCAGCAGTGGCAGAAACTATGGCTACACCTTC
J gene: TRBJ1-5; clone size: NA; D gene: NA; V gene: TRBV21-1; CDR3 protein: CASSSRVGSNQPQHF; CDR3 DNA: TGTGCCAGCAGCAGCAGGGTAGGGAGCAATCAGCCCCAGCATTTT
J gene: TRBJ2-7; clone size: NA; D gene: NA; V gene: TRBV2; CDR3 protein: CASTLLPYEQYF; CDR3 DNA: TGTGCCAGCACCCTATTACCCTACGAGCAGTACTTC
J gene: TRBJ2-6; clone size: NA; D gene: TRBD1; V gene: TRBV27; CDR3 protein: CASSPRTGVSSGANVLTF; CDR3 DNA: TGTGCCAGCAGTCCCCGGACAGGGGTGAGCTCTGGGGCCAACGTCCTGACTTTC
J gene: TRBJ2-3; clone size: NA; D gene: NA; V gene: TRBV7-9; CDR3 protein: CASSLDSGTDTQYF; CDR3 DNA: TGTGCCAGCAGCTTAGACTCGGGGACAGATACGCAGTATTTT
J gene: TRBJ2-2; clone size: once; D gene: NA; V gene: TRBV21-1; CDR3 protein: CASSKRPPGGKNTGELFF; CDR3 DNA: TGTGCCAGCAGCAAAAGGCCGCCAGGGGGAAAGAACACCGGGGAGCTGTTTTTT
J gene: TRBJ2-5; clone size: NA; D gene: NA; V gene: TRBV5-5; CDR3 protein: CASSYGQRILQETQYF; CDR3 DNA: TGTGCCAGCAGCTACGGACAGCGCATTTTGCAAGAGACCCAGTACTTC
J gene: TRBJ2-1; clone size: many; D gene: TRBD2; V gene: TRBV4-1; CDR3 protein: CASSQDGTNFLNEQFF; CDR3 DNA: TGCGCCAGCAGCCAAGACGGGACTAATTTCCTCAATGAGCAGTTCTTC
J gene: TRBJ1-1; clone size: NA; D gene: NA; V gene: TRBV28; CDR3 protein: CASSLQGTNTEAFF; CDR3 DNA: TGTGCCAGCAGTCTTCAGGGTACGAACACTGAAGCTTTCTTT
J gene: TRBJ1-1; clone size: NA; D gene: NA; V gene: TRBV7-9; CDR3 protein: CASSWGGNTEAFF; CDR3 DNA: TGTGCCAGCAGCTGGGGCGGGAACACTGAAGCTTTCTTT
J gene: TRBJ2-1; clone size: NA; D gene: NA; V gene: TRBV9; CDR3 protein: CASSVPMRRESHNEQFF; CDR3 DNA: TGTGCCAGCAGCGTCCCCATGAGGAGGGAGAGTCACAATGAGCAGTTCTTC
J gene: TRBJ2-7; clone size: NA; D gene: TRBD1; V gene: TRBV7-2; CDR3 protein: CASSLKGQGAHEQYF; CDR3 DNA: TGTGCCAGCAGCTTAAAGGGACAGGGGGCGCACGAGCAGTACTTC
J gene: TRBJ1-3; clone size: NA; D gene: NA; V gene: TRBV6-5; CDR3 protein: CASSPGVPGNTIYF; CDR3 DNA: TGTGCCAGCAGCCCAGGGGTACCAGGAAACACCATATATTTT
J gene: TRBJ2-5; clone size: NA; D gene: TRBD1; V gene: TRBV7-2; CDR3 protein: CASSDRGLGKTQYF; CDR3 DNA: TGTGCCAGCAGCGACAGGGGTCTAGGAAAGACCCAGTACTTC
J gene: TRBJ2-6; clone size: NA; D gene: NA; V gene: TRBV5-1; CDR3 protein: CASSWGGSGANVLTF; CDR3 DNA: TGCGCCAGCAGCTGGGGAGGCTCTGGGGCCAACGTCCTGACTTTC
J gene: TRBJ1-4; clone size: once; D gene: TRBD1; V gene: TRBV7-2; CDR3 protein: CASSTGQGMEKLFF; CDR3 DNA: TGTGCCAGCAGCACGGGACAGGGGATGGAAAAACTGTTTTTT